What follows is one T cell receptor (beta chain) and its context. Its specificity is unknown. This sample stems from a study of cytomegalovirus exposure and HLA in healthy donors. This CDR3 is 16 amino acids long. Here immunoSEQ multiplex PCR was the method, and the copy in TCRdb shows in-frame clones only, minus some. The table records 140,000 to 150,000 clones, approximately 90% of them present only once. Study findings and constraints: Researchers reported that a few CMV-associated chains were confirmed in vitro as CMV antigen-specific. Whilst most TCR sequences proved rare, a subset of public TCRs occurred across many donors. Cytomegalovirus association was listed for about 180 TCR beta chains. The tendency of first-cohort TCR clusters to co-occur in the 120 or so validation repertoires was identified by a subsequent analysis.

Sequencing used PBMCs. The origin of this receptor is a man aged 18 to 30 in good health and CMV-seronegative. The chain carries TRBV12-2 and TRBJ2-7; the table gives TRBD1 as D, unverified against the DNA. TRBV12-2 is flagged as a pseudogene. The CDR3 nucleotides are TGTGCAAGTCGCTTCGTGGGCGTACGTGGCTCCTACGAGCAGTACGTC. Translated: CASRFVGVRGSYEQYV.